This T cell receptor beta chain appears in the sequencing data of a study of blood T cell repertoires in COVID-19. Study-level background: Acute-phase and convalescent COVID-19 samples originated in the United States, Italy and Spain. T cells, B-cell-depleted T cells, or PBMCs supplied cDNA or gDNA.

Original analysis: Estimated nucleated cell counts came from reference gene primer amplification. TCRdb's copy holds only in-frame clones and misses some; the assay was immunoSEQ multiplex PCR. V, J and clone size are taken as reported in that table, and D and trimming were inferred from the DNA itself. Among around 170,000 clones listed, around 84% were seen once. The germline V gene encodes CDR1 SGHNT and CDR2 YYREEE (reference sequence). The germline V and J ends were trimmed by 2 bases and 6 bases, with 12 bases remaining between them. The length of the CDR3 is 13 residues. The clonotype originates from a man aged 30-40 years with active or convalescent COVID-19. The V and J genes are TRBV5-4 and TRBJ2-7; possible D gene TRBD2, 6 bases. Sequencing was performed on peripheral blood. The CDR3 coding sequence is TGTGCCAGCAGCTTCGGCGGGAAGGGCGAGCAGTACTTC. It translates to CASSFGGKGEQYF.